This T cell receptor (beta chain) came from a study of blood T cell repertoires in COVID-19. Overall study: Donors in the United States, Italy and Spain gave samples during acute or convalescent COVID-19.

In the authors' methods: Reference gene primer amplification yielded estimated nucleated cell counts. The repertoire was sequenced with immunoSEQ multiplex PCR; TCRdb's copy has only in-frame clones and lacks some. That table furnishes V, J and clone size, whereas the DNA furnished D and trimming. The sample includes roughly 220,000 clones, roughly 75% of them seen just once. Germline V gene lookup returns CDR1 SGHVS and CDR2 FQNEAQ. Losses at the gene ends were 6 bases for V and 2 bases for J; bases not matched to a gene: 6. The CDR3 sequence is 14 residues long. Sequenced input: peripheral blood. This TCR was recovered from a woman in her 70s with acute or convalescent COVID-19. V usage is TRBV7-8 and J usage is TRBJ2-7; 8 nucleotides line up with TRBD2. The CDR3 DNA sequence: TGTGCCAGCAGTCCGGGAGGGGGGGCCTACGAGCAGTACTTC. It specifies CASSPGGGAYEQYF.